This is a list of T cell receptor beta chains from one sample in a study of cytomegalovirus exposure and HLA in healthy donors. The repertoire was sequenced with immunoSEQ multiplex PCR; TCRdb's copy has only in-frame clones and lacks some. The table has roughly 140,000 clones, 75% to 85% seen once. The sample comprised PBMCs. Receptors originate from a human donor in good health. The CDR3 runs from the conserved cysteine through the conserved F or W. The D gene is left open where the match is weak. Rows give clone size only sometimes, using once, few, many, or a class for an expanded clone.

TRBV5-1	TRBJ2-3	TRBD2	-	CASSGGLAWSDTQYF	TGCGCCAGCAGCGGGGGACTAGCGTGGTCAGATACGCAGTATTTT
TRBV11-2	TRBJ2-3	TRBD2	-	CASSPFSRGNTDTQYF	TGTGCCAGCAGCCCCTTTTCGCGGGGGAACACAGATACGCAGTATTTT
TRBV2	TRBJ1-2	TRBD1	-	CASSARQGVYGYTF	TGTGCCAGCAGTGCCCGACAGGGAGTCTATGGCTACACCTTC
TRBV7-2	TRBJ1-2	-	-	CASSLGRGYTF	TGTGCCAGCAGCTTAGGTCGTGGCTACACCTTC
TRBV28	TRBJ1-5	-	-	CASITWGTGEGNQPQHF	TGTGCCAGCATCACTTGGGGGACGGGGGAAGGCAATCAGCCCCAGCATTTT
TRBV4-1	TRBJ1-6	-	-	CASSQASIQLNNSPLHF	TGCGCCAGCAGCCAAGCGAGCATACAGCTCAATAATTCACCCCTCCACTTT
TRBV18	TRBJ1-2	-	-	CASSPREPSGGYTF	TGTGCCAGCTCGCCCCGGGAACCTTCGGGGGGCTACACCTTC
TRBV7-8	TRBJ2-3	-	-	CASSLGETDTQYF	TGTGCCAGCAGCTTAGGCGAAACAGATACGCAGTATTTT
TRBV6-1	TRBJ2-7	-	-	CASSETGTRSYEQYF	TGTGCCAGCAGTGAAACAGGAACGAGGTCCTACGAGCAGTACTTC
TRBV2	TRBJ2-5	-	-	CASSGWTTHQETQYF	TGTGCCAGCAGTGGGTGGACAACACACCAAGAGACCCAGTACTTC
TRBV11-2	TRBJ1-2	TRBD1	-	CASSFELRGQGGYTF	TGTGCCAGCAGCTTTGAGCTCAGGGGGCAGGGTGGCTACACCTTC
TRBV12-5	TRBJ1-2	-	-	CASGLVELDLWGPDNGYTF	TGTGCTAGTGGTTTGGTAGAACTAGATTTGTGGGGGCCCGACAATGGCTACACCTTC
TRBV14	TRBJ2-7	TRBD2	-	CASSLGLANYEQYF	TGTGCCAGCAGCCTGGGACTAGCAAACTACGAGCAGTACTTC
TRBV19	TRBJ2-7	-	-	CASSMESVDPYEQYF	TGTGCCAGTAGTATGGAAAGCGTGGATCCCTACGAGCAGTACTTC
TRBV4-3	TRBJ2-2	TRBD1	few	CASSQYARQGAEDTGELFF	TGCGCCAGCAGCCAATATGCCCGACAGGGGGCAGAGGACACCGGGGAGCTGTTTTTT
TRBV9	TRBJ2-3	-	-	CASSPLSGTDTQYF	TGTGCCAGCAGCCCCCTCTCAGGCACAGATACGCAGTATTTT
TRBV29-1	TRBJ2-5	TRBD2	-	CSVRVAGGETQYF	TGCAGCGTTAGGGTAGCGGGGGGAGAGACCCAGTACTTC
TRBV5-4	TRBJ2-2	-	few	CASSLDRGFKELFF	TGTGCCAGCAGCTTGGATCGGGGTTTTAAGGAGCTGTTTTTT
TRBV19	TRBJ2-5	TRBD1	-	CASSITGAAAQYF	TGTGCCAGTAGTATCACAGGGGCCGCGGCCCAGTACTTC
TRBV28	TRBJ1-5	-	-	CASSPLLGRGRQPQHF	TGTGCCAGCAGTCCCCTCCTCGGAAGGGGTAGGCAGCCCCAGCATTTT
TRBV28	TRBJ2-1	-	-	CASSFPTSGYNEQFF	TGTGCCAGCAGTTTTCCTACGAGCGGGTACAATGAGCAGTTCTTC
TRBV7-9	TRBJ2-2	-	once	CASSHTILRGKNTGELFF	TGTGCCAGCAGCCACACCATCCTTCGGGGGAAAAACACCGGGGAGCTGTTTTTT
TRBV6-1	TRBJ1-4	TRBD1	once	CASQGVAEEKLFF	TGTGCCAGCCAGGGGGTCGCGGAAGAAAAACTGTTTTTT
TRBV4-1	TRBJ2-7	-	-	CASSHLAISARGGDEQYF	TGCGCCAGCAGCCACCTCGCGATCTCTGCCAGAGGAGGGGACGAGCAGTACTTC
TRBV5-6	TRBJ2-7	-	-	CASSSLGTTYEQYF	TGTGCCAGCAGCTCCCTCGGGACAACATACGAGCAGTACTTC
TRBV5-1	TRBJ2-7	-	-	CASSLETGEQYF	TGCGCCAGCAGCTTGGAAACGGGCGAGCAGTACTTC
TRBV5-1	TRBJ2-5	-	-	CASSPPLGGAETQYF	TGCGCCAGCAGCCCCCCGCTGGGGGGGGCGGAGACCCAGTACTTC
TRBV6-6	TRBJ2-1	TRBD2	-	CASSRAAQAGGGEQFF	TGTGCCAGCAGTCGCGCCGCCCAGGCGGGGGGAGGTGAGCAGTTCTTC
TRBV7-9	TRBJ1-4	TRBD1	once	CALSGTGVRGATNEKLFF	TGTGCCTTGAGCGGGACAGGGGTTCGGGGAGCAACTAATGAAAAACTGTTTTTT
TRBV27	TRBJ1-2	TRBD1	-	CASRDRTNYGYTF	TGTGCCAGCAGGGACAGGACTAACTATGGCTACACCTTC
TRBV11-2	TRBJ2-7	TRBD1	-	CASSSLRQGSYEQYF	TGTGCCAGCAGCTCCCTTAGACAGGGCTCCTACGAGCAGTACTTC
TRBV20-1	TRBJ2-7	-	-	CSADDSYEQYF	TGCAGTGCCGATGACAGTTACGAGCAGTACTTC
TRBV27	TRBJ2-7	-	once	CASSLAGLQGTYEQYF	TGTGCCAGCAGTTTAGCGGGCCTACAGGGAACCTACGAGCAGTACTTC
TRBV4-2	TRBJ2-7	-	-	CASSQTTKRYEQYF	TGTGCCAGCAGCCAGACTACTAAAAGGTACGAGCAGTACTTC
TRBV4-2	TRBJ2-7	TRBD1	-	CASSRTGYEQYF	TGTGCCAGCAGCCGGACAGGGTACGAGCAGTACTTC
TRBV29-1	TRBJ1-1	TRBD1	-	CSAADRGYTEAFF	TGCAGCGCCGCAGACAGGGGTTACACTGAAGCTTTCTTT
TRBV10-2	TRBJ2-1	-	-	CASSVEGSRRSSYNEQFF	TGCGCCAGCAGTGTTGAGGGATCTCGGCGGAGCTCCTACAATGAGCAGTTCTTC